A selection of T cell receptor beta chains follows, all from one sample in a study of shared clonotypes between healthy human individuals. Profiling relied on immunoSEQ multiplex PCR, and the TCRdb table lists in-frame clones only, not all of them. The table records roughly 2.4 million clones, approximately 96% of them present only once. Sequenced sample: naive CD4+ T cells sorted from blood. These receptor sequences come from a man younger than 30 in good health. Each CDR3 is given with its conserved first and last residue. Each record gives: V gene, J gene, clone size, D gene, CDR3 DNA, CDR3 protein. The D gene is left open where the match is weak. Size values are once, few and many counts, or a class for expanded clones, and some rows have none.

TRBV5-1	TRBJ2-1	.	TRBD2	TGCGCCAGCAGCCCTGGCGGGGGGCTGTACAATGAGCAGTTCTTC	CASSPGGGLYNEQFF
TRBV14	TRBJ2-7	.	.	TGTGCCAGCAGTCTCAGCGGGACCAGGGGGGAGCAGTACTTC	CASSLSGTRGEQYF
TRBV11-2	TRBJ2-5	.	TRBD2	TGTGCCAGCAGCTTAGGGGCTAGCGGACAAGAGACCCAGTACTTC	CASSLGASGQETQYF
TRBV5-1	TRBJ2-7	.	TRBD2	TGCGCCAGCAGCTTAGGACTAGCGGGGACCTACGAGCAGTACTTC	CASSLGLAGTYEQYF
TRBV5-1	TRBJ2-7	.	TRBD1	TGCGCCAGCAGCCCTACGACAGGGCCCGAGCAGTACTTC	CASSPTTGPEQYF
TRBV5-1	TRBJ2-2	.	.	TGCGCCAGCAGCTTGGGGTCAGGGACCCCCGGGGAGCTGTTTTTT	CASSLGSGTPGELFF
TRBV6-5	TRBJ2-7	once	TRBD2	TGTGCCAGCAGGGGGAAAGCGGGAGGCTCCTACGAGCAGTACTTC	CASRGKAGGSYEQYF
TRBV18	TRBJ1-2	.	.	TGTGCCAGCTCACCACCGGACAGTCTCTACACCTTC	CASSPPDSLYTF
TRBV7-3	TRBJ1-4	.	TRBD1	TGTGCCAGCAGCTTAACGATCACGGACAGGGATCTCTTTGCAACTAATGAAAAACTGTTTTTT	CASSLTITDRDLFATNEKLFF
TRBV5-1	TRBJ2-2	.	TRBD1	TGCGCCAGCAGCGCTGGACAGGAAACGAACACCGGGGAGCTGTTTTTT	CASSAGQETNTGELFF
TRBV13	TRBJ2-4	.	.	TGTGCCAGCAGTATCTCGTCCCTTCTTTCGGCCAAAAACATTCAGTACTTC	CASSISSLLSAKNIQYF
TRBV5-4	TRBJ1-4	.	.	TGTGCCAGCAGCTCTATGGCAGGGGAGGATGAAAAACTGTTTTTT	CASSSMAGEDEKLFF
TRBV10-3	TRBJ2-7	.	TRBD1	TGTGCCATCAGTGAGTCTGTCCCGGGACAGGGGGCGAACGAGCAGTACTTC	CAISESVPGQGANEQYF
TRBV29-1	TRBJ1-1	once	.	TGCAGCGCTGCCCCACAGGGAACTGAAGCTTTCTTT	CSAAPQGTEAFF
TRBV11-2	TRBJ2-7	.	.	TGTGCCAGCAGCTTAGATCCCGGGACAAGAGGCACTTACGAGCAGTACTTC	CASSLDPGTRGTYEQYF
TRBV28	TRBJ2-7	.	.	TGTGCCAGCAGTTTAAGTCAGGGAGCCTCCTACGAGCAGTACTTC	CASSLSQGASYEQYF
TRBV30	TRBJ1-5	.	.	TGTGCCTGGAGTATGTCAGACTCTAGCAATCAGCCCCAGCATTTT	CAWSMSDSSNQPQHF